This T cell receptor (beta chain) was identified in a study of cytomegalovirus exposure and HLA in healthy donors. Vbeta (60) and Jbeta (13) primers were used in the PCR. Sequenced by immunoSEQ multiplex PCR; TCRdb stores in-frame clones only, minus some. The repertoire holds over 85,000 clones, with approximately 71% as singletons. As for this clone: Antigen unknown.

The junction had 3 bases not matched to a gene; V was cut back by 6 bases and J by 3 bases. The CDR3 has 13 amino acids. Per germline, CDR1 MNHNS and CDR2 SASEGT. Study-level results: Donors belonging to an Asian-associated ancestry cluster reportedly showed fewer N-insertions in productive TCRs than the 666-donor mean, according to what a later analysis found. Rarity characterized most TCR sequences, yet some public TCRs appeared in many donors.

The sample comprised PBMCs. V usage is TRBV6-1 and J usage is TRBJ2-7, with TRBD1 matching over 9 bases. This clonotype was sampled from a female donor in good health and CMV-seronegative. The CDR3 here is CASRGTGYYEQYF. The CDR3 DNA reads as TGTGCCAGCAGGGGGACAGGGTACTACGAGCAGTACTTC.